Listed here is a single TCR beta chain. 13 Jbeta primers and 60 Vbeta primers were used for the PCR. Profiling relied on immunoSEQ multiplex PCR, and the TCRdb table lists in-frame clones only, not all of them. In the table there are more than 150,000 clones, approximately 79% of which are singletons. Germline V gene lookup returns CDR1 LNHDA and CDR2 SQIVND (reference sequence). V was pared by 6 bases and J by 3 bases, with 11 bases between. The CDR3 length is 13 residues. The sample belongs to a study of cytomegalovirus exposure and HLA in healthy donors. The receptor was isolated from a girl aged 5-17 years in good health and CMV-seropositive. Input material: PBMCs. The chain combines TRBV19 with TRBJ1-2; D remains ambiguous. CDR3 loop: CASRAYRDYGYTF. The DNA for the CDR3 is TGTGCCAGTAGGGCGTACCGGGACTATGGCTACACCTTC.